The rows below give T cell receptor beta chains drawn from one sample of a study of blood T cell repertoires in COVID-19. The method was immunoSEQ multiplex PCR; TCRdb's version includes in-frame clones alone and lacks a portion of them. This repertoire shows some 50,000 clones, approximately 86% found once; its top ten account for 14%. The sequencing sample was made of peripheral blood. These receptor sequences come from a human donor in a cohort sampled during active COVID-19. Each CDR3 is given with its conserved first and last residue. The D gene is left open where the match is weak. Clone size is shown for a subset of rows, as once, few, many or a class of expanded clone.

D gene: .
clone size: .
V gene: TRBV6-5
J gene: TRBJ2-2
CDR3 DNA: TGTGCCAGCAGTCTTCAGGGGAGCGGCACCGGGGAGCTGTTTTTT
CDR3 protein: CASSLQGSGTGELFF

D gene: TRBD1
clone size: .
V gene: TRBV6-2/TRBV6-3
J gene: TRBJ2-7
CDR3 DNA: TGTGCCAGCAGTGACCCATCAGACAGGGGTACATACGAGCAGTACTTC
CDR3 protein: CASSDPSDRGTYEQYF

D gene: .
clone size: once
V gene: TRBV19
J gene: TRBJ2-5
CDR3 DNA: TGTGCCTCGTCGCGGGGGCTCCAAGAGACCCAGTACTTC
CDR3 protein: CASSRGLQETQYF

D gene: .
clone size: .
V gene: TRBV6-5
J gene: TRBJ1-3
CDR3 DNA: TGTGCCAGCAAGAGCTCTGGAAACACCATATATTTT
CDR3 protein: CASKSSGNTIYF

D gene: TRBD1
clone size: .
V gene: TRBV7-9
J gene: TRBJ1-4
CDR3 DNA: TGTGCCAGCAGCTTAGGACAGGGAACTCCAACTAATGAAAAACTGTTTTTT
CDR3 protein: CASSLGQGTPTNEKLFF

D gene: .
clone size: .
V gene: TRBV10-2
J gene: TRBJ2-7
CDR3 DNA: TGCGCCAGCAGTGAGGCCCTTTCTCGAGGGTCCTACGAGCAGTACTTC
CDR3 protein: CASSEALSRGSYEQYF

D gene: .
clone size: .
V gene: TRBV19
J gene: TRBJ1-2
CDR3 DNA: TGTGCCAGTAGTATAGCAACGGGTGGCTACACCTTC
CDR3 protein: CASSIATGGYTF

D gene: .
clone size: once
V gene: TRBV2
J gene: TRBJ1-1
CDR3 DNA: TGTGCCAGCAGTCCGGACAGTGAAGCTTTCTTT
CDR3 protein: CASSPDSEAFF

D gene: .
clone size: .
V gene: TRBV19
J gene: TRBJ1-1
CDR3 DNA: TGTGCCAGTAAGAGTTCTACAGGGTCCCCGGATAGCACTGAAGCTTTCTTT
CDR3 protein: CASKSSTGSPDSTEAFF

D gene: .
clone size: .
V gene: TRBV28
J gene: TRBJ2-7
CDR3 DNA: TGTGCCAGCGGTGACAGGAACTACGAGCAGTACTTC
CDR3 protein: CASGDRNYEQYF

D gene: .
clone size: .
V gene: TRBV9
J gene: TRBJ1-2
CDR3 DNA: TGTGCCAGCAGCAAAGACGGACAACCGACAAACTATGGCTACACCTTC
CDR3 protein: CASSKDGQPTNYGYTF

D gene: TRBD1
clone size: once
V gene: TRBV28
J gene: TRBJ2-1
CDR3 DNA: TGTGCCAGCAGTTTTGACAGGGGGCGATTGGAGCAGTTCTTC
CDR3 protein: CASSFDRGRLEQFF

D gene: TRBD2
clone size: .
V gene: TRBV4-1
J gene: TRBJ2-2
CDR3 DNA: TGCGCCAGCAGCCAAAGGACTAGCGGGGGGTCCGGGGAGCTGTTTTTT
CDR3 protein: CASSQRTSGGSGELFF

D gene: .
clone size: .
V gene: TRBV6-5
J gene: TRBJ1-2
CDR3 DNA: TGTGCCAGCAGTACACCGAACTATGGCTACACCTTC
CDR3 protein: CASSTPNYGYTF

D gene: TRBD1
clone size: .
V gene: TRBV29-1
J gene: TRBJ2-3
CDR3 DNA: TGCAGCGTTGGGAAATGGGACAGTCTCACAGATACGCAGTATTTT
CDR3 protein: CSVGKWDSLTDTQYF

D gene: .
clone size: .
V gene: TRBV9
J gene: TRBJ1-2
CDR3 DNA: TGTGCCAGCAGCGCCCAGGCTTATGGCTACACCTTC
CDR3 protein: CASSAQAYGYTF

D gene: .
clone size: .
V gene: TRBV7-2
J gene: TRBJ1-5
CDR3 DNA: TGTGCCAGCAGCAAAGCTACAGGACAGAATCAGCCCCAGCATTTT
CDR3 protein: CASSKATGQNQPQHF

D gene: TRBD1
clone size: .
V gene: TRBV19
J gene: TRBJ1-2
CDR3 DNA: TGTGCCAGTAGTATTAGTTGGACGGAGGGGGCCACCTATGGCTACACCTTC
CDR3 protein: CASSISWTEGATYGYTF

D gene: .
clone size: .
V gene: TRBV19
J gene: TRBJ1-6
CDR3 DNA: TGTGCCAGTAGTATTGGCGGCGGCCCGGCTAATTCACCCCTCCACTTT
CDR3 protein: CASSIGGGPANSPLHF

D gene: .
clone size: .
V gene: TRBV4-3
J gene: TRBJ2-5
CDR3 DNA: TGCGCCAGCAGCCAGGCGAGGGGGGGTCAAGAGACCCAGTACTTC
CDR3 protein: CASSQARGGQETQYF

D gene: TRBD2
clone size: .
V gene: TRBV5-4
J gene: TRBJ2-1
CDR3 DNA: TGTGCCAGCAGCTTTCATAGCGGGACGTACAATGAGCAGTTCTTC
CDR3 protein: CASSFHSGTYNEQFF

D gene: TRBD2
clone size: .
V gene: TRBV6-2/TRBV6-3
J gene: TRBJ2-5
CDR3 DNA: TGTGCCAGCAGTGAGAGGACTCCGGGACTAGCTCAAGAGACCCAGTACTTC
CDR3 protein: CASSERTPGLAQETQYF

D gene: .
clone size: .
V gene: TRBV7-2
J gene: TRBJ2-5
CDR3 DNA: TGTGCCAGCAGCTTAGCGGGGGGCGGGGGAGAGACCCAGTACTTC
CDR3 protein: CASSLAGGGGETQYF

D gene: .
clone size: .
V gene: TRBV20-1
J gene: TRBJ2-7
CDR3 DNA: TGCAGTGCTAGTAAGAACAACGAGCAGTACTTC
CDR3 protein: CSASKNNEQYF

D gene: TRBD2
clone size: .
V gene: TRBV5-6
J gene: TRBJ2-5
CDR3 DNA: TGTGCCAGCAGCTTGGCCTTAACTAGCGGGACCTACGTCGGGGAGACCCAGTACTTC
CDR3 protein: CASSLALTSGTYVGETQYF

D gene: .
clone size: once
V gene: TRBV7-8
J gene: TRBJ1-4
CDR3 DNA: TGTGCCAGCAGTCTACGGTCCAGGGTGAACGAAAAACTGTTTTTT
CDR3 protein: CASSLRSRVNEKLFF

D gene: .
clone size: .
V gene: TRBV7-9
J gene: TRBJ2-7
CDR3 DNA: TGTGCCAGCAGCGTAACGCAGGGCCCCTCCTACGAGCAGTACTTC
CDR3 protein: CASSVTQGPSYEQYF

D gene: TRBD1
clone size: .
V gene: TRBV2
J gene: TRBJ1-1
CDR3 DNA: TGTGCCAGCAGTCACCGACAGGGGGCAAACACTGAAGCTTTCTTT
CDR3 protein: CASSHRQGANTEAFF

D gene: .
clone size: .
V gene: TRBV7-9
J gene: TRBJ2-5
CDR3 DNA: TGTGCCAGCAGCTCCAGTGCGGGGTATTTCATCCAAGAGACCCAGTACTTC
CDR3 protein: CASSSSAGYFIQETQYF

D gene: .
clone size: .
V gene: TRBV6-5
J gene: TRBJ2-3
CDR3 DNA: TGTGCCAGCAGACAGGGTTTCGGCACAGATACGCAGTATTTT
CDR3 protein: CASRQGFGTDTQYF

D gene: .
clone size: .
V gene: TRBV28
J gene: TRBJ1-3
CDR3 DNA: TGTGCCAGCAGTTTATCAGGGGATCCTGGAAACACCATATATTTT
CDR3 protein: CASSLSGDPGNTIYF

D gene: .
clone size: .
V gene: TRBV7-2
J gene: TRBJ2-5
CDR3 DNA: TGTGCCAGCAGCTTACGGTTTAGCCAAGAGACCCAGTACTTC
CDR3 protein: CASSLRFSQETQYF

D gene: TRBD1
clone size: .
V gene: TRBV27
J gene: TRBJ1-4
CDR3 DNA: TGTGCCAGCAGTGTGGACAGGGGCCGGGGGGATGAAAAACTGTTTTTT
CDR3 protein: CASSVDRGRGDEKLFF

D gene: TRBD2
clone size: .
V gene: TRBV18
J gene: TRBJ2-1
CDR3 DNA: TGTGCCAGCTCGCAACCGGGACTAGCGGGAGTGGGTGAGTTCTTC
CDR3 protein: CASSQPGLAGVGEFF

D gene: .
clone size: .
V gene: TRBV10-2
J gene: TRBJ1-3
CDR3 DNA: TGCGCCACCCCCGGGACACGGGGAAACACCATATATTTT
CDR3 protein: CATPGTRGNTIYF